This T cell receptor (beta chain) was sequenced for a study of shared clonotypes between healthy human individuals. Naive CD8 cells were CD45RO-negative, positively selected for CCR7, excluding terminally differentiated effector memory CD45RA+ cells. Recent acute infections and vaccinations were absent in the healthy HIV-negative adult donors. Notes on the study in general: Relative to memory subsets, naive subsets generally showed larger estimated richness. At large depth, rarefaction still showed sorted-subset sequencing to be incomplete.

Notes on this clone: Its antigen is undetermined.

Clones were sequenced by immunoSEQ multiplex PCR, and TCRdb holds only the in-frame ones, with some missing. The sample has some 1,900,000 clones, roughly 94% seen once. In germline, CDR1 is SGHDT, CDR2 YYEEEE. CDR3 size: 13 residues. The V gene end was trimmed by 5 bases and the J gene end by 7 bases; junction bases not matched to a gene: 6. The chain is built from TRBV5-6 and TRBJ1-2; 9 bases agree with TRBD1. The origin of this receptor is a man aged 18 to 30 in good health. The specimen sequenced was naive CD8+ T cells sorted from blood. Here the CDR3 reads CASSWTGESGYTF. The CDR3 coding sequence is TGTGCCAGCAGTTGGACAGGGGAAAGTGGCTACACCTTC.